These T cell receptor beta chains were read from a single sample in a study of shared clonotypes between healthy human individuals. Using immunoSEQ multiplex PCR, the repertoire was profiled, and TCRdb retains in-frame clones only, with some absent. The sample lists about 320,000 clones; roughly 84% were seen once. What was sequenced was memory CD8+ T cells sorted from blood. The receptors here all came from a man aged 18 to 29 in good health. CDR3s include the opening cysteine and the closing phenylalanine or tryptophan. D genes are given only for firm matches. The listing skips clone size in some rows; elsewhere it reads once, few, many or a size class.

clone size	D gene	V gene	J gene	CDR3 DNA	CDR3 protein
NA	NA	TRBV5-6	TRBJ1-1	TGTGCCAGCAGGGCCCCCCTAGGACCGAGCACTGAAGCTTTCTTT	CASRAPLGPSTEAFF
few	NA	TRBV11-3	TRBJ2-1	TGTGCCAGCAGCTCCTCTAGAGGGGGTTACAATGAGCAGTTCTTC	CASSSSRGGYNEQFF
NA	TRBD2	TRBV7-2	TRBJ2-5	TGTGCCAGCAGCCCAACTGGACTAGCCGGCTACCAAGAGACCCAGTACTTC	CASSPTGLAGYQETQYF
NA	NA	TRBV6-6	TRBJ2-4	TGTGCCAGCAGTTACGAGGGGCCCGTAGCCAAAAACATTCAGTACTTC	CASSYEGPVAKNIQYF
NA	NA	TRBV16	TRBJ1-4	TGTGCCAGCAGCAAAATGCAACCAAATGAAAAACTGTTTTTT	CASSKMQPNEKLFF
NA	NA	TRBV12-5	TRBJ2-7	TGTGCTAGTGGCGTGACTGATTACGAGCAGTACTTC	CASGVTDYEQYF
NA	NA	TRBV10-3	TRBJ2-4	TGTGCCATCAGTGAGGTGGGGGAGACAAACATTCAGTACTTC	CAISEVGETNIQYF
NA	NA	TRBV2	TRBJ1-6	TGTGCCAGCAGTGAAGCGCTTCTGGGTGAATACCCACCCCTCCACTTT	CASSEALLGEYPPLHF
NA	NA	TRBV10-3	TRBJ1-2	TGTGCCATCAGTGCGGGGCCGCGGCGGGGCTACACCTTC	CAISAGPRRGYTF
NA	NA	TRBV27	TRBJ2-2	TGTGCCAGCAGTTTTCAGGGGAACACCGGGGAGCTGTTTTTT	CASSFQGNTGELFF
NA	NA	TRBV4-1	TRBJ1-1	TGCGCCAGCAGCCCGACGGTCGGCAACACTGAAGCTTTCTTT	CASSPTVGNTEAFF
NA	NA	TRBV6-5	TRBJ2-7	TGTGCCAGTGGGACCTACGAGCAGTACTTC	CASGTYEQYF
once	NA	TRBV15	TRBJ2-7	TGTGCCACCAGCAGAGTCGGCCCGTCGGCCTACGAGCAGTACTTC	CATSRVGPSAYEQYF
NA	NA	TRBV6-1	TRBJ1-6	TGTGCCAGCAGTGATGAGAGCTCCTATAATTCACCCCTCCACTTT	CASSDESSYNSPLHF
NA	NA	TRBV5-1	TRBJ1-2	TGCGCCAGCAGCTTGGAAGACGGAAACTATGGCTACACCTTC	CASSLEDGNYGYTF
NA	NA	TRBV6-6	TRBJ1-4	TGTGCCAGCAGTTACCCTGGACAGTTTGGTGAAAAACTGTTTTTT	CASSYPGQFGEKLFF
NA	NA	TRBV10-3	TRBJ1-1	TGTGCCATCAGGCAACCCCAGGGAAGTTTGACTGAAGCTTTCTTT	CAIRQPQGSLTEAFF
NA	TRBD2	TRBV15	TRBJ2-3	TGTGCCAGCAGCCCCAGCGGGGGCTACACAGATACGCAGTATTTT	CASSPSGGYTDTQYF
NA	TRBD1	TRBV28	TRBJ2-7	TGTGCCAGCAGTTTTTTCCGGACAGGCAGGTCCTACGAGCAGTACTTC	CASSFFRTGRSYEQYF
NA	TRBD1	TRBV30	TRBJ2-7	TGTGCCTGGAGTGGGGGGACAGGGGGCTCCTACGAGCAGTACTTC	CAWSGGTGGSYEQYF
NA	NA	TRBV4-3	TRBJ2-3	TGCGCCAGCAGCCAAGACTGGGGCACAGATACGCAGTATTTT	CASSQDWGTDTQYF
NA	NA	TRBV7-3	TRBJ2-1	TGTGCCAGCAGCACAGGGACATACAATGAGCAGTTCTTC	CASSTGTYNEQFF
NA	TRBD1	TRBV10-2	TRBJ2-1	TGCGCCAGCAGTGAGCCTAGGGACAGTCATGAGCAGTTCTTC	CASSEPRDSHEQFF
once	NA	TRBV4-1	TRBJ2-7	TGCGCCAGCAGCCAAGTTCAGGGTTTTTACGACGAGCAGTACTTC	CASSQVQGFYDEQYF
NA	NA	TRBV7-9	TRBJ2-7	TGTGCCAGCAGCCATCCTTTGAGTGGGACGGATACCTACGAGCAGTACTTC	CASSHPLSGTDTYEQYF
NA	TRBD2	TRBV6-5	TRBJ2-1	TGTGCCAGCAGGCCGACTAGCGGAGTTTACAATGAGCAGTTCTTC	CASRPTSGVYNEQFF
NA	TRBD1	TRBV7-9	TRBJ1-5	TGTGCCAGCAGCTCTGGACAGGGCAATCAGCCCCAGCATTTT	CASSSGQGNQPQHF
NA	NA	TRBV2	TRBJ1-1	TGTGCCAGCCCAAAAACTTCCCTCCTATTGAACACTGAAGCTTTCTTT	CASPKTSLLLNTEAFF
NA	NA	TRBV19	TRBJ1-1	TGTGCCAGTAGTATACTGGGGGCGCGGACTGAAGCTTTCTTT	CASSILGARTEAFF
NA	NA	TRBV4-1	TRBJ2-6	TGCGCCAGCAGCCAAGTCCACGGGGGAGCCTCCTTCTACTCTGGGGCCAACGTCCTGACTTTC	CASSQVHGGASFYSGANVLTF
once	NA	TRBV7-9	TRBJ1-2	TGTGCCAGCAGCTTAGATCGGGGGCTCCACTACCTTAACTATGGCTACACCTTC	CASSLDRGLHYLNYGYTF